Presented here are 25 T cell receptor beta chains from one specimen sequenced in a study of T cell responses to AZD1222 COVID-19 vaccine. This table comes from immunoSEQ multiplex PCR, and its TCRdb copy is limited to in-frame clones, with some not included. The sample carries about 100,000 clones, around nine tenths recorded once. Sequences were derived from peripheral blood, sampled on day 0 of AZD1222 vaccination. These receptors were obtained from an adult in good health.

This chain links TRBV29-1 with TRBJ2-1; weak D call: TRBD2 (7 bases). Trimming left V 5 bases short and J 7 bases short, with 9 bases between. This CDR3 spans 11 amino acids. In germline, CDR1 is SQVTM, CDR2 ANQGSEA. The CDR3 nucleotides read TGCAGCGTTAAGGGGGGGAATGAGCAGTTCTTC. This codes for CSVKGGNEQFF.

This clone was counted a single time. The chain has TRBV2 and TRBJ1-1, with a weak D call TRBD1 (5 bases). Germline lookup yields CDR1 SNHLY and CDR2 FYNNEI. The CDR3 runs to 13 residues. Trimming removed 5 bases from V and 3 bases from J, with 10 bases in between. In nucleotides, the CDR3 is TGTGCCAGCAGTAGGGGATTGTACACTGAAGCTTTCTTT. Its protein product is CASSRGLYTEAFF.

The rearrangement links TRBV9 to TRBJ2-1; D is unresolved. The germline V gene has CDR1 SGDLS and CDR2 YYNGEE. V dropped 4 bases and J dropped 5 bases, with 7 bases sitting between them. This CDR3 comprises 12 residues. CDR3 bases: TGTGCCAGCAGCCTGCACCACAATGAGCAGTTCTTC. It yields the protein CASSLHHNEQFF.

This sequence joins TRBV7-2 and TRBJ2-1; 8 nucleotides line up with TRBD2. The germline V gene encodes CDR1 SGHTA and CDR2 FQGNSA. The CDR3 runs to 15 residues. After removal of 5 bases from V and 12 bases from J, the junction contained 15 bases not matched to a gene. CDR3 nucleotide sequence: TGTGCCAGCAGCACAGGGACTAGTGGCGTGACCGGGCAGTTCTTC. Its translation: CASSTGTSGVTGQFF.

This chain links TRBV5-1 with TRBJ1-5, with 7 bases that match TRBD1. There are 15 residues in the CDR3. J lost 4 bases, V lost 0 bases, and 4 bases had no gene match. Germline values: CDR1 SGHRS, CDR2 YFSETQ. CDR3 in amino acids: CASSLAGTENQPQHF. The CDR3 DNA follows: TGCGCCAGCAGCTTGGCCGGGACAGAGAATCAGCCCCAGCATTTT.

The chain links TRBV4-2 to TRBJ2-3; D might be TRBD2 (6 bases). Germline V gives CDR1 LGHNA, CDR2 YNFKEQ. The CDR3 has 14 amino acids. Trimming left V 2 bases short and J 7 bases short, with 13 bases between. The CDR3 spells CASSQSGVGNTQYF. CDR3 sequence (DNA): TGTGCCAGCAGCCAATCGGGGGTCGGAAATACGCAGTATTTT.

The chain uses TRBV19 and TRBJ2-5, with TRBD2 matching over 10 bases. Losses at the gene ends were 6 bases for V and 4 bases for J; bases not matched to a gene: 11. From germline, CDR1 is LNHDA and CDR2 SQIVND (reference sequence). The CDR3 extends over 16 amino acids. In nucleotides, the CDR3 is TGTGCCAGTAGAAACCGAGCGGGAGGGCCTGGAGAGACCCAGTACTTC. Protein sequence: CASRNRAGGPGETQYF.

The CDR3 loop is CASKEPGQANYGYTF. The DNA of the CDR3 is TGTGCCAGCAAGGAACCGGGACAGGCGAACTATGGCTACACCTTC. J is TRBJ1-2 and V is TRBV6-5, with TRBD1 matching over 8 bases. V shed 7 bases and J 2 bases; nucleotides not matched to a gene: 9. The CDR3 is made up of 15 amino acids. The V gene's germline CDR1 is MNHEY and CDR2 SVGAGI.

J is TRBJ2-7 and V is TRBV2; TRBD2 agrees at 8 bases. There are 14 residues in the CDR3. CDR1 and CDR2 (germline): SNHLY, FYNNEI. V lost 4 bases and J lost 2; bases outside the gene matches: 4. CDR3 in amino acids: CASSVTLAAYEQYF. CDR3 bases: TGTGCCAGCAGTGTGACACTAGCGGCCTACGAGCAGTACTTC.

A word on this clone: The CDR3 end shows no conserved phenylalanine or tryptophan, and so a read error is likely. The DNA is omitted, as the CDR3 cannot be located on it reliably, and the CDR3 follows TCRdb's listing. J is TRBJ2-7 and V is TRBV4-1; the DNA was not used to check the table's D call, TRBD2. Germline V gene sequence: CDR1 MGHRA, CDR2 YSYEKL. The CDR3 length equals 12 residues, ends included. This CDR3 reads CASSQKGTSCIL.

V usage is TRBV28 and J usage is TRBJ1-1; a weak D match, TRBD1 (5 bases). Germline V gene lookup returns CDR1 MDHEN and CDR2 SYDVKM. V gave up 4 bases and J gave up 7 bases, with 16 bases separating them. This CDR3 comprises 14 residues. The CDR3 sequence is CASSSPTGTNEAFF. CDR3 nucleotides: TGTGCCAGCAGTTCCCCTACCGGGACGAATGAAGCTTTCTTT.

CDR3 in amino acids: CASSGQREGAFF. CDR3 sequence (DNA): TGTGCCAGTAGTGGTCAGAGGGAGGGAGCTTTCTTT. The chain joins TRBV19 to TRBJ1-1; D gene ambiguous. Germline CDR1 and CDR2: LNHDA and SQIVND (reference sequence). The V gene lost 5 bases and the J gene lost 10 bases, with 14 bases spanning the gap. The CDR3 sequence is 12 residues long.

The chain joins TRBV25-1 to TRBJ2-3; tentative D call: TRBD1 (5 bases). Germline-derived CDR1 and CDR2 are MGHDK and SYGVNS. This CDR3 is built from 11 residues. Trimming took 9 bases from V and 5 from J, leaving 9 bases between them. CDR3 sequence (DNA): TGTGCCAGTAAAGGGGAAGATACGCAGTATTTT. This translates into CASKGEDTQYF.

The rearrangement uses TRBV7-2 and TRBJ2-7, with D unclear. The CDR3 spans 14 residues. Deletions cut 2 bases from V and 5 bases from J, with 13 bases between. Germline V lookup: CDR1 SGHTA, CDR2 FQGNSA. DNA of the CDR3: TGTGCCAGCAGCTTATTGGGTCTTGGGGACGAGCAGTACTTC. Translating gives CASSLLGLGDEQYF.

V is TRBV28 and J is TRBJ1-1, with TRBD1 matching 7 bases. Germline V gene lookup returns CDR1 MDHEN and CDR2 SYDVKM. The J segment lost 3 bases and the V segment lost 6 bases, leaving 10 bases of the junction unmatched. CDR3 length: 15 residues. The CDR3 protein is CASRGTEIGDTEAFF. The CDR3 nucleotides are TGTGCCAGCAGAGGGACAGAGATTGGGGACACTGAAGCTTTCTTT.

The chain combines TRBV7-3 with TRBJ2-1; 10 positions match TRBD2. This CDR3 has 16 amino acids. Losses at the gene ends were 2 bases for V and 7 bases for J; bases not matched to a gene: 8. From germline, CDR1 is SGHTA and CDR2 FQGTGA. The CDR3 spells CASSLQGRAGGNEQFF. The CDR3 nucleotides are TGTGCCAGCAGCTTACAGGGACGAGCGGGAGGGAATGAGCAGTTCTTC.

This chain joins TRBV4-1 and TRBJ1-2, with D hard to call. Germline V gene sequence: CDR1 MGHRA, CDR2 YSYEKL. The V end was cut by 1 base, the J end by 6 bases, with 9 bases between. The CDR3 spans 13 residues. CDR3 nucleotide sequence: TGCGCCAGCAGCCAAGCCTCCCAGCATGGCTACACCTTC. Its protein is CASSQASQHGYTF.

The CDR3 DNA sequence: TGTGCCAGCAGCCTGACTAGGGGGAGGGGGGAGCAGTACTTC. It translates to CASSLTRGRGEQYF. The rearrangement links TRBV7-2 to TRBJ2-7; tentatively, D is TRBD2 (7 bases). Per the germline V gene, CDR1 is SGHTA and CDR2 is FQGNSA. The CDR3 extends over 14 amino acids. V lost 5 bases and J lost 7, with 18 bases in between.

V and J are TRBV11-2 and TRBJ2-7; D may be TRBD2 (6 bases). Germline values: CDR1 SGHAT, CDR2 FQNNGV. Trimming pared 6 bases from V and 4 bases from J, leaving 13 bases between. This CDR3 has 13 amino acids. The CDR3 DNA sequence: TGTGCCAGCAGGACCGGGACTTCGTACGAGCAGTACTTC. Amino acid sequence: CASRTGTSYEQYF.

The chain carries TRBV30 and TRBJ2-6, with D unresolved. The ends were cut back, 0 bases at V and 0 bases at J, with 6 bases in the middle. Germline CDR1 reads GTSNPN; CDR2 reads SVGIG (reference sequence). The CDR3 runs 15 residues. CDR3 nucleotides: TGTGCCTGGAGTGTGTTCGGCTCTGGGGCCAACGTCCTGACTTTC. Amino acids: CAWSVFGSGANVLTF.

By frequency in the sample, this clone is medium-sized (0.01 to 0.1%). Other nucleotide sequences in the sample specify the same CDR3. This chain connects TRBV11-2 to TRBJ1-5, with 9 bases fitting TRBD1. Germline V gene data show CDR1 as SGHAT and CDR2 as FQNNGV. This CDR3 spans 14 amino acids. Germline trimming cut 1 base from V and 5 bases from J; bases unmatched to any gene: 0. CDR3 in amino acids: CASSLGTGDQPQHF. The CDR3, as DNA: TGTGCCAGCAGCTTAGGGACAGGGGATCAGCCCCAGCATTTT.

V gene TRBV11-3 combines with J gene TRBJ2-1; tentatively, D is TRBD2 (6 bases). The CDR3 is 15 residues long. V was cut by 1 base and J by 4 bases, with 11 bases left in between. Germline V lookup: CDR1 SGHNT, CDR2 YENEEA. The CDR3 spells CASSLGASAYNEQFF. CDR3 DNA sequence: TGTGCCAGCAGCTTAGGGGCTAGCGCTTACAATGAGCAGTTCTTC.

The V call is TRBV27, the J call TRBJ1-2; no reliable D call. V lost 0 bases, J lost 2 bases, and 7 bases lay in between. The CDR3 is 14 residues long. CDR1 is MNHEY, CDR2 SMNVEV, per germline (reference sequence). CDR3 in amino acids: CASSLSGYNYGYTF. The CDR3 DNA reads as TGTGCCAGCAGTTTATCCGGGTACAACTATGGCTACACCTTC.

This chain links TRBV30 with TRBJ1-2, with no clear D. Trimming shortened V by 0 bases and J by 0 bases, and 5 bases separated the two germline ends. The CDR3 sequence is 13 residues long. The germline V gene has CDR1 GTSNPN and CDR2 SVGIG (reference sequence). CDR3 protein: CAWSVSANYGYTF. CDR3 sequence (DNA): TGTGCCTGGAGTGTCTCGGCTAACTATGGCTACACCTTC. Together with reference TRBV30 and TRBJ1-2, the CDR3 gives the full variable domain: SQTIHQWPATLVQPVGSPLSLECTVEGTSNPNLYWYRQAAGRGLQLLFYSVGIGQISSEVPQNLSASRPQDRQFILSSKKLLLSDSGFYLCAWSVSANYGYTFGSGTRLTVV.

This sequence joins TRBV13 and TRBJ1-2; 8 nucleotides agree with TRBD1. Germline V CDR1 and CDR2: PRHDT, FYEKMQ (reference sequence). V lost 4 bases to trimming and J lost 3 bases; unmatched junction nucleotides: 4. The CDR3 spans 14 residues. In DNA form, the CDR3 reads TGTGCCAGCAGCTCTAACAGGGGGGACTATGGCTACACCTTC. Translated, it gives CASSSNRGDYGYTF.